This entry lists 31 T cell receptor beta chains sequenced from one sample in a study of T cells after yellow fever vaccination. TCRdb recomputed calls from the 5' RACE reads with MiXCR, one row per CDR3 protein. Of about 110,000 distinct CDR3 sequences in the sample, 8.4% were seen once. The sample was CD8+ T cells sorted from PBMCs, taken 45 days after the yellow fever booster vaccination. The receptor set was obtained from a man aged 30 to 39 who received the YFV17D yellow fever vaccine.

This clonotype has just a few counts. The CDR3 here is CANRLTGTLQNIQYF. CDR3 in DNA: TGCGCCAACCGGCTTACCGGGACACTGCAAAACATTCAGTACTTC. The chain has TRBV10-2 and TRBJ2-4; the D gene is possibly TRBD1 (6 bases). The CDR3 extends over 15 amino acids. Germline V lookup: CDR1 WSHSY, CDR2 SAAADI. V was shortened by 10 bases and J by 5 bases, with 21 bases between the two germline ends.

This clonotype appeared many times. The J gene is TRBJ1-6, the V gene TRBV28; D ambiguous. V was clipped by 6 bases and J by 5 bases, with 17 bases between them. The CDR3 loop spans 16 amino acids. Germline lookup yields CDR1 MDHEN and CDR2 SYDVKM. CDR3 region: CASSSPDFPNNSPLHF. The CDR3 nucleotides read TGTGCCAGCAGCAGTCCCGATTTCCCTAATAATTCACCCCTCCACTTT.

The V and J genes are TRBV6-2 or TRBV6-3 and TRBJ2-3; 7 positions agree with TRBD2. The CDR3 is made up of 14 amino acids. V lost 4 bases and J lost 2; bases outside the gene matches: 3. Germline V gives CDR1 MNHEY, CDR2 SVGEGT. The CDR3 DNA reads TGTGCCAGCAGTTCGGCGGGAGCCACAGATACGCAGTATTTT. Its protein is CASSSAGATDTQYF.

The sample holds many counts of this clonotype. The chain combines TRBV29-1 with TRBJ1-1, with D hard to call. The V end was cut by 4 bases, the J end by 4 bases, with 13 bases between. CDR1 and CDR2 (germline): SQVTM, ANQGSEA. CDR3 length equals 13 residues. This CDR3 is CSVASGSGTEAFF. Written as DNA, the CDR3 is TGCAGCGTTGCGAGTGGCTCTGGCACTGAAGCTTTCTTT.

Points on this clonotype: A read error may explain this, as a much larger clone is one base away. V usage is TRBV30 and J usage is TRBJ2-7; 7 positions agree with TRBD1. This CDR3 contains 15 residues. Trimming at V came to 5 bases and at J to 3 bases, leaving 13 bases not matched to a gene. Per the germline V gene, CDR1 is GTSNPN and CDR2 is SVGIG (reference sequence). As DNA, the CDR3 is TGTGCCTGGGGGCAACGACAGGGTAGTTTCTACGAGCAGTACTTC. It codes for CAWGQRQGSFYEQYF.

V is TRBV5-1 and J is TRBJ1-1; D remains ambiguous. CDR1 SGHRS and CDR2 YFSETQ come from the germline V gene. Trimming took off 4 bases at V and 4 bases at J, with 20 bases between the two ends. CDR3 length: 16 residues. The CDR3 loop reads CASSPIILRAATEAFF. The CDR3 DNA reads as TGCGCCAGCAGCCCAATTATTCTCCGGGCCGCCACTGAAGCTTTCTTT. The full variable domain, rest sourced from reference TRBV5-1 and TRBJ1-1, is KAGVTQTPRYLIKTRGQQVTLSCSPISGHRSVSWYQQTPGQGLQFLFEYFSETQRNKGNFPGRFSGRQFSNSRSEMNVSTLELGDSALYLCASSPIILRAATEAFFGQGTRLTVV.

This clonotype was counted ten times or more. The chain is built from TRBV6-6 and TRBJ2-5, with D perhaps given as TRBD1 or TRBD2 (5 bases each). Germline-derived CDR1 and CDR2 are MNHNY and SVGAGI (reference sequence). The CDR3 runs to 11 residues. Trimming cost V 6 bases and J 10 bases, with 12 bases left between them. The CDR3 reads CASSPRELQYF. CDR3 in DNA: TGTGCCAGCAGCCCCAGGGAGCTCCAGTACTTC.

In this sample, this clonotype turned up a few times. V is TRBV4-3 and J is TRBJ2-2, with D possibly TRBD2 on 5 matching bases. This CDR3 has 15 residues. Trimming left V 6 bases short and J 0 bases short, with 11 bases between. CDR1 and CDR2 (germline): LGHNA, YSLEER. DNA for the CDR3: TGCGCCAGCAGTAGAGCCGGGACGAACACCGGGGAGCTGTTTTTT. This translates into CASSRAGTNTGELFF.

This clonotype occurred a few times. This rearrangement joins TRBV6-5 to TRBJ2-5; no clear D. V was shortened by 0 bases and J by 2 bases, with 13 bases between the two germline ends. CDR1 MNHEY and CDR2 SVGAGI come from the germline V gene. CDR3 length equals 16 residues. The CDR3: CASSYSTGIRQETQYF. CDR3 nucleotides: TGTGCCAGCAGTTACTCGACTGGAATTCGTCAAGAGACCCAGTACTTC.

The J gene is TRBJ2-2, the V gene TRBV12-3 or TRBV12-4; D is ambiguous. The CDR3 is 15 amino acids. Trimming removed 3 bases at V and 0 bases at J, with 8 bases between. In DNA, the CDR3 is TGTGCCAGCAGTTTCGCGACTCCGAACACCGGGGAGCTGTTTTTT. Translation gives CASSFATPNTGELFF.

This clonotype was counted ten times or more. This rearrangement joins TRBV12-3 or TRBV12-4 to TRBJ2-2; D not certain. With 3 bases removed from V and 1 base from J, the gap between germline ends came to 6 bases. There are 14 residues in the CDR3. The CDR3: CASSFKGNTGELFF. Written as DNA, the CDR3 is TGTGCCAGCAGTTTTAAAGGGAACACCGGGGAGCTGTTTTTT.

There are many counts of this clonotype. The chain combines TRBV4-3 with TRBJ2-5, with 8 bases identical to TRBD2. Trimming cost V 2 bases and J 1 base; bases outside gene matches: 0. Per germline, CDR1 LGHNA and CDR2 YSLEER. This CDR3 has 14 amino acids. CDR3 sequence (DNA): TGCGCCAGCAGCCAACTAGCGGGCCAAGAGACCCAGTACTTC. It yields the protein CASSQLAGQETQYF.

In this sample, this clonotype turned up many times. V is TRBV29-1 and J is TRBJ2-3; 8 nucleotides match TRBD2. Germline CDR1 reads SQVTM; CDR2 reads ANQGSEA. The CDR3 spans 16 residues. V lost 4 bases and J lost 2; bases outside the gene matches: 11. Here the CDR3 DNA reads TGCAGCGTTGGGGGGGTTCTAGCGGGCTTCACAGATACGCAGTATTTT. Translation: CSVGGVLAGFTDTQYF.

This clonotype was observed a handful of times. The CDR3 is CASSVPTGELFF. The CDR3 bases are TGTGCCAGCAGCGTCCCCACCGGGGAGCTGTTTTTT. The V and J genes are TRBV9 and TRBJ2-2; D not resolved. The CDR3 has 12 amino acids. Trimming took off 2 bases at V and 4 bases at J, with 3 bases between the two ends. Germline V gives CDR1 SGDLS, CDR2 YYNGEE.

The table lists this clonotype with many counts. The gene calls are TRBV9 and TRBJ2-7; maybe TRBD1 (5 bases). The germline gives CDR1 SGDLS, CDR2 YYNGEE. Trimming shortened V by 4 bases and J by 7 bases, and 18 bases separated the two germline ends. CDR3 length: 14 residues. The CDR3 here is CASSPPWGPLEQYF. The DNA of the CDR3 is TGTGCCAGCAGCCCACCTTGGGGCCCCTTGGAGCAGTACTTC.

The CDR3 DNA is TGTGCCAGCAGCCTCGCGACAGCAGTTGAAGCTTTCTTT. Translation gives CASSLATAVEAFF. J is TRBJ1-1 and V is TRBV5-6, with a tentative D call TRBD1 (5 bases). The CDR3 totals 13 residues. Trimming removed 4 bases from V and 7 bases from J, with 14 bases in between. The germline gives CDR1 SGHDT, CDR2 YYEEEE.

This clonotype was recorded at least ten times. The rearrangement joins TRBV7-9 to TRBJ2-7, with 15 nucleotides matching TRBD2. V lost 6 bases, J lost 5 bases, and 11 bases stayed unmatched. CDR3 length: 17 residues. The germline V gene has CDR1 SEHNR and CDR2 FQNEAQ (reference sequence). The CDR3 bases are TGTGCCAGCAGTGAACCGGGACTAGCGGGAGGTGATCACGAGCAGTACTTC. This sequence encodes CASSEPGLAGGDHEQYF.

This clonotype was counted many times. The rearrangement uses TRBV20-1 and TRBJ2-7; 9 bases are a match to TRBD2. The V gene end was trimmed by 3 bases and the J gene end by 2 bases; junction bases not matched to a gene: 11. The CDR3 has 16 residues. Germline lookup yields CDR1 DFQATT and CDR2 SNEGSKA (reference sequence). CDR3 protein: CSASPFASGTPYEQYF. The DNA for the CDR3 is TGCAGTGCTAGTCCCTTCGCTAGCGGGACACCCTACGAGCAGTACTTC.

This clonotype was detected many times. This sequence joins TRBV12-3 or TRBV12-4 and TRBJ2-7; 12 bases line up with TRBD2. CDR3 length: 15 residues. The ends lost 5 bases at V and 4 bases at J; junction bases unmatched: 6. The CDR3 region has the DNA TGTGCCAGCAGTGGAGGACTAGCGGGGACATACGAGCAGTACTTC. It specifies CASSGGLAGTYEQYF.

The chain's CDR3 is CASSQTGGQAGIVGRGQPQHF. The CDR3 coding sequence is TGCGCCAGCAGTCAAACCGGGGGACAGGCCGGAATAGTTGGCCGGGGACAGCCCCAGCATTTT. V and J are TRBV23-1 and TRBJ1-5; 8 bases line up with TRBD1. TRBV23-1 is an open reading frame whose function is uncertain. Trimming cost V 2 bases and J 7 bases; bases outside gene matches: 25. This CDR3 is 21 amino acids long.

The CDR3 DNA is TGTGCCAGCAGCTTGGGACTAGCGGACAGCTATGAGCAGTTCTTC. This translates into CASSLGLADSYEQFF. This rearrangement joins TRBV5-6 to TRBJ2-1; 9 bases agree with TRBD2. The V gene's germline CDR1 is SGHDT and CDR2 YYEEEE. This CDR3 has 15 residues. The V and J ends lost 0 bases and 8 bases, in that order; junction bases with no gene match: 6.

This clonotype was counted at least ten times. The CDR3 sequence: CSVVSEAVDEQFF. The CDR3 region has the DNA TGCAGCGTTGTATCGGAGGCGGTGGATGAGCAGTTCTTC. V is TRBV29-1 and J is TRBJ2-1; maybe TRBD2 (5 bases). The CDR3 totals 13 residues. Germline loops: CDR1 SQVTM, CDR2 ANQGSEA. Trimming pared 4 bases from V and 8 bases from J, leaving 15 bases between.

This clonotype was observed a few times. The CDR3 spells CASSPQAGPSYNEQFF. The CDR3 DNA is TGTGCCAGCAGTCCCCAAGCGGGACCTTCCTACAATGAGCAGTTCTTC. The rearrangement uses TRBV12-3 or TRBV12-4 and TRBJ2-1; 7 bases align to TRBD2. V gave up 5 bases and J gave up 1 base; unmatched junction bases: 8. The length of the CDR3 is 16 residues.

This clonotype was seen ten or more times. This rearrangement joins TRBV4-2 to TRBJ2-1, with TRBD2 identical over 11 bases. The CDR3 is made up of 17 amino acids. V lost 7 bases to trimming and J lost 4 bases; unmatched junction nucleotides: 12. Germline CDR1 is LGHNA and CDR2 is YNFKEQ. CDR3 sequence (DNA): TGTGCCAGCAATGTAGGGCTAGCGGGAGGCCTATACAATGAGCAGTTCTTC. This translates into CASNVGLAGGLYNEQFF.

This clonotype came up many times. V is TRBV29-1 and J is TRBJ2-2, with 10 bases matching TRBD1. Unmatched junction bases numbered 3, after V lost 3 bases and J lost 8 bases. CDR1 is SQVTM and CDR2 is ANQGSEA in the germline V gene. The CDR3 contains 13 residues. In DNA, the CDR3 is TGCAGCGTTGAGACAGGGGGCCGTGGGGAGCTGTTTTTT. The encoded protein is CSVETGGRGELFF.

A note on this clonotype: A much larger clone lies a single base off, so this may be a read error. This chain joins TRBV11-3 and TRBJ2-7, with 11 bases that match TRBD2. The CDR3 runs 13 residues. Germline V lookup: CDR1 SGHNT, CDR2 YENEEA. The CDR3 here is CVSSEGTSGEQYF. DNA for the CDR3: TGTGTCAGCAGCGAGGGGACTAGCGGAGAGCAGTACTTC. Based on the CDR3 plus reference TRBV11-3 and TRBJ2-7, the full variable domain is EAGVVQSPRYKIIEKKQPVAFWCNPISGHNTLYWYLQNLGQGPELLIRYENEEAVDDSQLPKDRFSAERLKGVDSTLKIQPAELGDSAVYLCVSSEGTSGEQYFGPGTRLTVT.

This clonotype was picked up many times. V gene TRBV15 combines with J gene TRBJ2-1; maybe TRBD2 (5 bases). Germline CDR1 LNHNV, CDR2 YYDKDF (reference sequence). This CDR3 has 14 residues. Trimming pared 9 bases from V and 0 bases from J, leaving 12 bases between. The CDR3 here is CATRAVSSYNEQFF. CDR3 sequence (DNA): TGTGCCACACGAGCGGTAAGCTCCTACAATGAGCAGTTCTTC. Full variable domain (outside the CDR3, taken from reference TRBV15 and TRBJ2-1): DAMVIQNPRYQVTQFGKPVTLSCSQTLNHNVMYWYQQKSSQAPKLLFHYYDKDFNNEADTPDNFQSRRPNTSFCFLDIRSPGLGDTAMYLCATRAVSSYNEQFFGPGTRLTVL.

The CDR3 reads CASSRGGAADTQYF. As DNA, the CDR3 is TGTGCCAGCAGTCGGGGGGGGGCGGCAGATACGCAGTATTTT. The rearrangement links TRBV12-3 or TRBV12-4 to TRBJ2-3; 8 positions match TRBD2. Unmatched junction bases numbered 5, after V lost 5 bases and J lost 4 bases. The CDR3 sequence is 14 residues long.

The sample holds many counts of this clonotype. The CDR3 loop reads CASSPFFGSSYEQYF. The CDR3, as DNA: TGTGCCAGCAGCCCCTTTTTTGGGAGCTCCTACGAGCAGTACTTC. The rearrangement links TRBV3-1 to TRBJ2-7; a weak D match, TRBD2 (5 bases). The CDR3 runs to 15 residues. V was pared by 4 bases and J by 0 bases, with 13 bases between. Germline loops: CDR1 LGHDT, CDR2 YNNKEL (reference sequence).

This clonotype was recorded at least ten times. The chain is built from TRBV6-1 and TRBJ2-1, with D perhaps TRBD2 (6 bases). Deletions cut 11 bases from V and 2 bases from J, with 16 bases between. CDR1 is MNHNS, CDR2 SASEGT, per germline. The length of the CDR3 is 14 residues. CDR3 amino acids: CASRVGLTYNEQFF. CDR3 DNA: TGTGCCTCCCGGGTGGGACTTACCTACAATGAGCAGTTCTTC.

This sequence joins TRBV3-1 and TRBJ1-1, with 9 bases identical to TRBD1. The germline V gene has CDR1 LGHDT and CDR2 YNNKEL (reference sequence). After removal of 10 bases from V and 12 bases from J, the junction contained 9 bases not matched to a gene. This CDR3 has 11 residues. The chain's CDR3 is CATLGGQGTFF. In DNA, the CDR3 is TGTGCCACCCTCGGAGGACAGGGGACTTTCTTT.